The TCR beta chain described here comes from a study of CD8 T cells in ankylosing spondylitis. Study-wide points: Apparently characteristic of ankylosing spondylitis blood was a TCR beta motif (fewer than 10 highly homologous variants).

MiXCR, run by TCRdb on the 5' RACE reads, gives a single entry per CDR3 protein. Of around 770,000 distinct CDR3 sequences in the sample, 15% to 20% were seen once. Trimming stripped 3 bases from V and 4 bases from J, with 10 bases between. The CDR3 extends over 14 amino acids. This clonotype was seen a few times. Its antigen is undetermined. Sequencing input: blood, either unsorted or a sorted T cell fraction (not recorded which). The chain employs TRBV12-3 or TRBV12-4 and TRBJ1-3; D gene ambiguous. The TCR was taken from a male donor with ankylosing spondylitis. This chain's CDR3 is CASSLWEGGNTIYF. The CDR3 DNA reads TGTGCCAGCAGTTTGTGGGAAGGGGGAAACACCATATATTTT.